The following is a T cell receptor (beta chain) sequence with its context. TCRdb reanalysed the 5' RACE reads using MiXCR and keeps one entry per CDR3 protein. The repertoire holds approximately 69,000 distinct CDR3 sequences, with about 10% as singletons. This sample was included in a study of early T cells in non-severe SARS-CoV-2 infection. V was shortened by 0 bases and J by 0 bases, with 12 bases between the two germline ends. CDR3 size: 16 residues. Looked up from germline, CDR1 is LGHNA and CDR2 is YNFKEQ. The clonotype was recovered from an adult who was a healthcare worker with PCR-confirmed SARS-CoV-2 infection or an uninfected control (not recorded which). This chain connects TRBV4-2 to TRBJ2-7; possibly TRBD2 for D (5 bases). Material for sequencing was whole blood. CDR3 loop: CASSQDPSGNSYEQYF. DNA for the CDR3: TGTGCCAGCAGCCAAGATCCATCGGGGAACTCCTACGAGCAGTACTTC.